This T cell receptor beta chain is drawn from a study of cytomegalovirus exposure and HLA in healthy donors. This clone came up a few times. Its antigen is not identified. Within the sample, other DNA sequences also encode this same CDR3. This table comes from immunoSEQ multiplex PCR, and its TCRdb copy is limited to in-frame clones, with some not included. Here the sample spans tens of thousands of clones, approximately 90% being singletons. The CDR3 sequence is 15 residues long. Germline V gives CDR1 SGDLS, CDR2 YYNGEE. The V end was cut by 0 bases, the J end by 2 bases, with 11 bases between. Study outcomes and limitations: Reports indicated that the classifier achieved high specificity and sensitivity in diagnosing cytomegalovirus status. It was 164 TCR beta chains that were listed as cytomegalovirus-associated.

Material: PBMCs. The chain has TRBV9 and TRBJ2-5, with D possibly matching TRBD2 (6 bases). This TCR came from a man aged 30-40 years in good health and CMV-seronegative. The CDR3 DNA is TGTGCCAGCAGCGTAGTCCAGGGAGGTCAAGAGACCCAGTACTTC. This translates into CASSVVQGGQETQYF.